These 19 T cell receptor beta chains came from one sample sequenced in a study of patients and donors after allogeneic stem cell transplantation. TCRdb reprocessed the RT-PCR reads via MiXCR and lists one record per CDR3 protein. The top ten clones hold 5% to 6.5% of a sample with about 960,000 distinct CDR3 sequences, more than 15% of them seen once. Sequenced input: blood, either unsorted or a sorted T cell fraction (not recorded which). The receptor set was obtained from a human donor who was either an allogeneic HSCT recipient or a stem cell or donor lymphocyte infusion donor (not recorded which). It is not recorded whose cells these are; they may come from a transplant donor.

In this sample, this clonotype turned up a few times. The rearrangement uses TRBV27 and TRBJ2-6; no clear D gene. With 2 bases removed from V and 2 bases from J, the gap between germline ends came to 4 bases. This CDR3 spans 14 amino acids. CDR1 is MNHEY and CDR2 is SMNVEV in the germline V gene (reference sequence). CDR3 nucleotide sequence: TGTGCCAGCAGTTTAGCCCCTGGGGCCAACGTCCTGACTTTC. Translated: CASSLAPGANVLTF.

This clonotype was detected only a few times. This sequence joins TRBV4-2 and TRBJ2-1; D is ambiguous. The CDR3 totals 16 residues. Germline V gene sequence: CDR1 LGHNA, CDR2 YNFKEQ. V was trimmed by 0 bases and J by 4 bases, leaving 13 bases between them. The CDR3 DNA sequence: TGTGCCAGCAGCCAAGAGGTTGGGCCTAAATACAATGAGCAGTTCTTC. Translating it yields CASSQEVGPKYNEQFF.

CDR3 sequence reads: CASSIEVRTTGELFF. CDR3 sequence (DNA): TGTGCCAGTAGTATAGAAGTCAGAACCACCGGGGAGCTGTTTTTT. The chain links TRBV19 to TRBJ2-2, with no clear D. The ends were cut back, 0 bases at V and 4 bases at J, with 9 bases in the middle. Germline CDR1 LNHDA, CDR2 SQIVND (reference sequence). The CDR3 has 15 amino acids.

The chain uses TRBV12-3 or TRBV12-4 and TRBJ1-6, with a weak D call TRBD1 (6 bases). V lost 4 bases to trimming and J lost 8 bases, with 21 bases between them. The CDR3 contains 17 residues. The CDR3 protein is CASSSYLRGPGDSPLHF. The CDR3 nucleotides are TGTGCCAGCAGTTCCTACTTGAGGGGCCCAGGGGATTCACCCCTCCACTTT.

This clonotype was detected ten times or more. This chain joins TRBV18 and TRBJ2-6, with no clear D. Germline V gene data show CDR1 as KGHSH and CDR2 as LQKENI. The V end was cut by 0 bases, the J end by 0 bases, with 0 bases between. The CDR3 totals 14 residues. The CDR3: CASSPPSGANVLTF. In DNA, the CDR3 is TGTGCCAGCTCACCACCCTCTGGGGCCAACGTCCTGACTTTC.

This clonotype came up a few times. CDR3 residues: CASSTHLRYEQFF. CDR3 nucleotide sequence: TGTGCCAGCAGCACCCACTTGCGGTATGAGCAGTTCTTC. The rearrangement links TRBV14 to TRBJ2-1, with D hard to call. This CDR3 comprises 13 residues. Germline V CDR1 and CDR2: SGHDN, FVKESK. Trimming stripped 5 bases from V and 8 bases from J, with 13 bases between.

This clonotype was observed a few times. The rearrangement links TRBV7-2 to TRBJ1-6; tentative D call: TRBD1 (5 bases). V lost 1 base and J lost 6, with 10 bases in between. CDR1 is SGHTA and CDR2 is FQGNSA in the germline V gene. CDR3 length equals 15 residues. The CDR3 region is CASSLGGRVNSPLHF. CDR3 DNA sequence: TGTGCCAGCAGCTTAGGGGGCAGGGTTAATTCACCCCTCCACTTT.

This clonotype was seen only a few times. The chain carries TRBV25-1 and TRBJ2-1, with D uncertain. With 1 base removed from V and 0 bases from J, the gap between germline ends came to 10 bases. Per the germline V gene, CDR1 is MGHDK and CDR2 is SYGVNS. This CDR3 comprises 16 residues. CDR3 loop: CASSESDYSSYNEQFF. DNA of the CDR3: TGTGCCAGCAGTGAATCCGATTACTCCTCCTACAATGAGCAGTTCTTC.

This clonotype turned up a few times. The chain couples TRBV20-1 to TRBJ2-1; 13 bases agree with TRBD2. Germline CDR1 reads DFQATT; CDR2 reads SNEGSKA (reference sequence). The length of the CDR3 is 15 residues. V was pared by 3 bases and J by 5 bases, with 4 bases of the junction left unmatched. This chain's CDR3 is CSARPGTSGNNEQFF. The CDR3 DNA is TGCAGTGCTAGGCCCGGGACTAGCGGGAACAATGAGCAGTTCTTC.

V gene TRBV15 combines with J gene TRBJ2-5, with no clear D. Germline V gene data show CDR1 as LNHNV and CDR2 as YYDKDF (reference sequence). Trimming shortened V by 1 base and J by 1 base, and 7 bases separated the two germline ends. This CDR3 has 14 amino acids. As DNA, the CDR3 is TGTGCCACCAGCAGAGTATCGACCCAAGAGACCCAGTACTTC. Translated, it gives CATSRVSTQETQYF.

The V call is TRBV11-2, the J call TRBJ2-1; unclear D gene. The V end lost 1 base, the J end lost 8 bases, and 18 bases lay between the germline ends. This CDR3 contains 16 residues. Germline lookup yields CDR1 SGHAT and CDR2 FQNNGV. The CDR3 nucleotides read TGTGCCAGCAGCTTAGGCAGAAAGTCCTATCGGGATGAGCAGTTCTTC. It specifies CASSLGRKSYRDEQFF.

This clonotype has more than one count but fewer than ten. The chain couples TRBV20-1 to TRBJ1-3, with D hard to call. Germline V gives CDR1 DFQATT, CDR2 SNEGSKA (reference sequence). This CDR3 has 16 amino acids. Trimming shortened V by 3 bases and J by 6 bases, and 21 bases separated the two germline ends. The CDR3, as DNA: TGCAGTGCTAGCCGCCTCTCACCTATAATAACAAACACCATATATTTT. It is translated as CSASRLSPIITNTIYF.

This clonotype appeared once. The CDR3 coding sequence is TGTGCCTGGAGTGAGCCTAGCGGGGGGATTCGGCAGTTCTTC. It is translated as CAWSEPSGGIRQFF. The rearrangement joins TRBV30 to TRBJ2-1; TRBD2 matches 11 bases. The germline CDR1 and CDR2 sequences are GTSNPN and SVGIG (reference sequence). After removal of 1 base from V and 12 bases from J, the junction contained 8 bases not matched to a gene. CDR3 length: 14 residues.

This clonotype showed up many times. The chain carries TRBV29-1 and TRBJ1-1; D is uncertain. Germline CDR1 SQVTM, CDR2 ANQGSEA. The CDR3 covers 11 residues. The V and J ends lost 3 bases and 1 base respectively, with 3 bases between them. For the CDR3, the DNA is TGCAGCGTTGATAGGAACACTGAAGCTTTCTTT. Its protein product is CSVDRNTEAFF.

The chain links TRBV3-1 to TRBJ1-6; TRBD1 agrees at 7 bases. The CDR3 spans 15 residues. The germline CDR1 and CDR2 sequences are LGHDT and YNNKEL (reference sequence). Trimming removed 4 bases from V and 10 bases from J; junction bases left unmatched: 10. This chain's CDR3 is CASSLQDRRRSPLHF. The CDR3 coding sequence is TGTGCCAGCAGCCTGCAGGACAGGCGGCGGTCACCCCTCCACTTT.

The rearrangement uses TRBV9 and TRBJ2-3; D is perhaps TRBD1 or TRBD2 (5 bases each). The germline CDR1 and CDR2 sequences are SGDLS and YYNGEE. V was cut by 4 bases and J by 4 bases, with 13 bases left in between. There are 14 residues in the CDR3. CDR3 DNA: TGTGCCAGCAGCCTGGGGACCCTCCCAGATACGCAGTATTTT. The encoded protein is CASSLGTLPDTQYF.

The chain employs TRBV9 and TRBJ1-4; no clear D gene. Germline CDR1 SGDLS, CDR2 YYNGEE. The CDR3 consists of 15 residues. V was shortened by 0 bases and J by 3 bases, with 9 bases between the two germline ends. The CDR3 loop is CASSVGGSSNEKLFF. CDR3 sequence (DNA): TGTGCCAGCAGCGTAGGAGGCAGCTCTAATGAAAAACTGTTTTTT. Full variable domain (missing parts from reference TRBV9 and TRBJ1-4): DSGVTQTPKHLITATGQRVTLRCSPRSGDLSVYWYQQSLDQGLQFLIQYYNGEERAKGNILERFSAQQFPDLHSELNLSSLELGDSALYFCASSVGGSSNEKLFFGSGTQLSVL.

This clonotype was detected only a few times. The CDR3 DNA sequence: TGTGCCAGCACCAGACAGGGGTTCCATGGCTACACCTTC. It encodes CASTRQGFHGYTF. The chain is built from TRBV6-1 and TRBJ1-2, with 8 bases aligning to TRBD1. This CDR3 has 13 amino acids. V trimming: 7 bases; J trimming: 6 bases; junction bases outside the gene matches: 7. CDR1 and CDR2 from the germline V gene are MNHNS and SASEGT.

This clonotype has a handful of counts. This chain links TRBV12-3 or TRBV12-4 with TRBJ2-1; possibly TRBD2 for D (6 bases). V gave up 1 base and J gave up 5 bases, with 15 bases separating them. This CDR3 is built from 16 residues. The CDR3 protein is CASSLGGAGYHNEQFF. The DNA of the CDR3 is TGTGCCAGCAGTTTAGGAGGGGCGGGATACCACAATGAGCAGTTCTTC.